This T cell receptor beta chain came from a study of blood T cell repertoires in COVID-19. Measured with immunoSEQ multiplex PCR; TCRdb has only the in-frame clones, and not every one. This repertoire shows approximately 340,000 clones, about nine tenths found once; its top ten account for more than 7.5%. Germline CDR1 reads LGHNA; CDR2 reads YNFKEQ. The CDR3 totals 16 residues. The V gene lost 0 bases and the J gene lost 2 bases, with 13 bases spanning the gap. The TCR originated in a man under 40 with COVID-19, enrolled during active disease. Sequenced material: peripheral blood. The V call is TRBV4-2, the J call TRBJ1-2; possibly TRBD1 for D (5 bases). The CDR3 nucleotides read TGTGCCAGCAGCCAAGAACTGTTGACAGAAAACTATGGCTACACCTTC. Translated, it gives CASSQELLTENYGYTF.